The clone carrying this T cell receptor beta chain was recorded at least ten times. V lost 1 base and J lost 3, with 17 bases in between. CDR1 is SGHDT, CDR2 YYEEEE, per germline. The CDR3 totals 18 residues. The data belong to a study of T cells after yellow fever vaccination. TCRdb independently ran MiXCR on the 5' RACE reads; one entry per CDR3 protein. In the table there are approximately 61,000 distinct CDR3 sequences, 7.1% of which are singletons. The source material was CD8+ T cells sorted from PBMCs, sampled on the day of the first yellow fever vaccination. The origin of this receptor is a young man who received the YFV17D yellow fever vaccine. The J gene is TRBJ2-6, the V gene TRBV5-6; TRBD1 is a possible D gene (5 bases). The CDR3 here is CASSLLGRVGIGANVLTF. The CDR3 nucleotides are TGTGCCAGCAGCTTGCTAGGCAGGGTGGGAATTGGGGCCAACGTCCTGACTTTC.